This T cell receptor beta chain appears in the sequencing data of a study of T cells after posttransplantation cyclophosphamide. Controls had myeloablative marrow grafts with methotrexate and calcineurin inhibitor, sampled at 1 year. V dropped 6 bases and J dropped 5; count of bases not matched to a gene: 17. This CDR3 has 18 residues. Germline V gene lookup returns CDR1 MNHEY and CDR2 SMNVEV (reference sequence). Measured with immunoSEQ multiplex PCR; TCRdb has only the in-frame clones, and not every one. Among tens of thousands of clones listed, around 89% were seen once. This TCR was recovered from a female patient aged 50-59 years who received an allogeneic stem cell transplant from an unrelated donor, was CMV-positive, and had chronic GVHD only. Some of the T cells might come from the graft donor. Sequencing was performed on PBMCs, taken after an allogeneic stem cell transplant with a calcineurin inhibitor and methotrexate. This chain links TRBV27 with TRBJ2-5, with 11 bases lining up with TRBD1. CDR3 residues: CASRPAGSGTGGRETQYF. CDR3 bases: TGTGCCAGCAGGCCCGCAGGATCCGGGACAGGGGGGAGGGAGACCCAGTACTTC.